This TCR beta chain was obtained from a study of long-term antiretroviral therapy in people with HIV. About the study: The oldest samples precede the 2015 immediate-ART recommendation by about a decade.

Survey-level immunoSEQ v3.0 assays were run. Libraries were prepared by immunoSEQ multiplex PCR; TCRdb keeps only in-frame clonotypes and omits some of them. Of roughly 7,100 clones listed, roughly three quarters are singletons. Study-wide results and caveats: The study collected no data on ART adherence, viral resistance or therapy changes. All blood samples came from the years 2004 to 2017, possibly under older ART regimens. Transplant-donor-level diversity was not reached after ART, though diversity increased.

This CDR3 is 16 amino acids long. Germline loops: CDR1 SNHLY, CDR2 FYNNEI. J was trimmed by 6 bases and V by 5 bases; bases with no gene match: 9. To note about this clone: Its specificity is not known.

V and J are TRBV2 and TRBJ1-6, with 8 bases fitting TRBD1. Sequencing used unsorted PBMCs, obtained 1.1 years after starting antiretroviral therapy. The sequence was obtained from a man aged 40-49 years with HIV. The CDR3 sequence is CASSPSDRGGNSPLHF. The CDR3 DNA sequence: TGTGCCAGCAGTCCGTCCGACAGGGGAGGTAATTCACCCCTCCACTTT.